Listed below are T cell receptor beta chains from one sample, sequenced in a study of T cell responses to AZD1222 COVID-19 vaccine. Measured with immunoSEQ multiplex PCR; TCRdb has only the in-frame clones, and not every one. The profile shows under 300,000 clones, just over 90% of them singletons. This material consisted of peripheral blood, taken on day 0 of AZD1222 vaccination. The source is an adult in good health. Each CDR3 is given with its conserved first and last residue. The order of the fields is clone size, J gene, V gene, D gene, CDR3 DNA, CDR3 protein. D genes are given only for firm matches. Clone size is stated in some rows and not others, as once, few, many or a class when expanded.

>-|TRBJ2-3|TRBV7-2|-
TGTGCCAGCAGCTTAGCGGGTCGCACAGATACGCAGTATTTT
CASSLAGRTDTQYF
>-|TRBJ2-5|TRBV19|-
TGTGCCAGTAGTCTCCAGGTCTGGGGGGCCAGGGAGACCCAGTACTTC
CASSLQVWGARETQYF
>once|TRBJ2-1|TRBV28|TRBD2
TGTGCCAGCAGTTCCCCCTTCTCGGCGGGAGGCCCCTACAATGAGCAGTTCTTC
CASSSPFSAGGPYNEQFF
>-|TRBJ1-2|TRBV5-1|-
TGCGCCAGCAGCTTGGCCACCCCCGGGAGCTATGGCTACACCTTC
CASSLATPGSYGYTF
>-|TRBJ1-1|TRBV18|TRBD1
TGTGCCAGCTCACCCACGACAGGGGACACTGAAGCTTTCTTT
CASSPTTGDTEAFF
>once|TRBJ2-2|TRBV9|TRBD2
TGTGCCAGCAGCTTTCTAGCGGAGAACACCGGGGAGCTGTTTTTT
CASSFLAENTGELFF
>-|TRBJ2-2|TRBV7-9|-
TGTGCCAGCAGCACGGAGTGGGTTACGTTCACCGGGGAGCTGTTTTTT
CASSTEWVTFTGELFF
>-|TRBJ2-7|TRBV25-1|TRBD1
TGTGCCAGCAGACAAACAGGGGAGTCCTACGAGCAGTACTTC
CASRQTGESYEQYF
>-|TRBJ1-2|TRBV28|TRBD1
TGTGCCAGCAGTTTCGGGACAGAACACTATGGCTACACCTTC
CASSFGTEHYGYTF
>once|TRBJ1-6|TRBV2|-
TGTGCCAGCAGCTCTAATTCACCCCTCCACTTT
CASSSNSPLHF
>-|TRBJ2-7|TRBV19|TRBD1
TGTGCCAGTAGGAACACCGGGACAGGAGCCTACGAGCAGTACTTC
CASRNTGTGAYEQYF
>-|TRBJ2-7|TRBV29-1|TRBD1
TGCAGCGTTCGGACAGGTCGCTCCTACGAGCAGTACTTC
CSVRTGRSYEQYF
>once|TRBJ2-7|TRBV18|-
TGTGCCAGCTCACGGGGGTTTCCCTACGAGCAGTACTTC
CASSRGFPYEQYF
>once|TRBJ2-2|TRBV4-3|-
TGCGCCAGCAGCCAAGAGGTGGCGCCCGGGGAGCTGTTTTTT
CASSQEVAPGELFF
>-|TRBJ2-7|TRBV28|TRBD2
TGTGCCAGCAGTCCACCTAGCGGGAACTCCTACGAGCAGTACTTC
CASSPPSGNSYEQYF
>-|TRBJ1-5|TRBV3-1/TRBV3-2|-
TGTGCCAGCAGCCAAGAGGGTGGGCTTGGTCAGCCCCAGCATTTT
CASSQEGGLGQPQHF
>-|TRBJ2-4|TRBV7-2|-
TGTGCCAGCAGCTCTCCCCCGACCCAACTAATTCAGTACTTC
CASSSPPTQLIQYF
>-|TRBJ2-4|TRBV28|TRBD2
TGTGCCAGCAGTTTCGGGAGGGCCCTAGCCAAAAACATTCAGTACTTC
CASSFGRALAKNIQYF
>-|TRBJ2-3|TRBV7-2|-
TGTGCCAGCAGCCGAGGGGGTACGCAGTATTTT
CASSRGGTQYF
>-|TRBJ2-2|TRBV15|TRBD2
TGTGCCACCAGCAGAGGGTCGGGACTAGCGGGGCCCACCGGGGAGCTGTTTTTT
CATSRGSGLAGPTGELFF
>-|TRBJ1-2|TRBV3-1/TRBV3-2|-
TGTGCCAGCAGCCAAGCCGGCGGACACTATGGCTACACCTTC
CASSQAGGHYGYTF
>-|TRBJ2-1|TRBV25-1|TRBD2
TGTGCCAGCAGGGGGGGAGCGGGAGGCTACAATGAGCAGTTCTTC
CASRGGAGGYNEQFF
>once|TRBJ2-7|TRBV5-4|TRBD2
TGTGCCAGCGGGGCGCGGGGGGGCTACGAGCAGTACTTC
CASGARGGYEQYF
>once|TRBJ1-1|TRBV19|-
TGTGCCAGTAGTATAGAAGGACAGAAAGCTTTCTTT
CASSIEGQKAFF
>-|TRBJ2-5|TRBV3-1/TRBV3-2|-
TGTGCCAGCAGCTCTCGGCGGTCAGAGACCCAGTACTTC
CASSSRRSETQYF
>-|TRBJ1-6|TRBV20-1|-
TGCAGTGCTAGTAGGGTCGAAAAAAGCTCACCCCTCCACTTT
CSASRVEKSSPLHF
>-|TRBJ2-2|TRBV4-1|-
TGCGCCAGCAGCCAGAGGTCAGGGAACACCGGGGAGCTGTTTTTT
CASSQRSGNTGELFF
>-|TRBJ2-7|TRBV5-6|-
TGTGCCAGCAGCTTGGGGGTCCACTCCTACGAGCAGTACTTC
CASSLGVHSYEQYF
>-|TRBJ2-2|TRBV7-2|TRBD2
TGTGCCAGCAGCCTACTAGCGGTGAACACCGGGGAGCTGTTTTTT
CASSLLAVNTGELFF
>-|TRBJ2-7|TRBV27|TRBD2
TGTGCCAGCAGATTGAGTTTGGTAGCGGGTTTCTACGAGCAGTACTTC
CASRLSLVAGFYEQYF
>-|TRBJ1-1|TRBV11-2|-
TGTGCCAGCAGCTCCGTTTTTAGGGGGAACACTGAAGCTTTCTTT
CASSSVFRGNTEAFF
>-|TRBJ2-5|TRBV11-2|-
TGTGCCAGCAGGATCTACGCCGGGCAGGTAGTAAGAGAGACCCAGTACTTC
CASRIYAGQVVRETQYF
>-|TRBJ1-4|TRBV28|TRBD1
TGTGCCAGCAGTGAACAGACAGGGGGCGCGGAAAAACTGTTTTTT
CASSEQTGGAEKLFF
>-|TRBJ2-1|TRBV6-5|-
TGTGCCAGCAGTTACCTCCCGAGCCAGGGCTACAATGAGCAGTTCTTC
CASSYLPSQGYNEQFF
>-|TRBJ2-7|TRBV4-3|-
TGCGCCAGCAGCCAAGATCTGGATAGCTCCTACGAGCAGTACTTC
CASSQDLDSSYEQYF
>once|TRBJ1-6|TRBV2|-
TGTGCCAGCAACACGGATACGAAAGGGGGTTCACCCCTCCACTTT
CASNTDTKGGSPLHF
>-|TRBJ2-7|TRBV18|-
TGTGCCAGCTCACCTGGACGGGAAGGCGAGCAGTACTTC
CASSPGREGEQYF
>-|TRBJ1-2|TRBV7-2|TRBD1
TGTGCCAGCAGCTCGAGACAGGGACTCTATGGCTACACCTTC
CASSSRQGLYGYTF
>-|TRBJ1-6|TRBV7-8|-
TGTGCCAGCAGCTTATTTAATCCACCCCTCCACTTT
CASSLFNPPLHF
>-|TRBJ2-7|TRBV29-1|-
TGCAGCGTCTCGGGACTTGGACCCTACGAGCAGTACTTC
CSVSGLGPYEQYF
>-|TRBJ2-5|TRBV7-9|TRBD2
TGTGCCAGCAGCCTCACTCCCGGACTAGCGGGAGCCCTTCAAGAGACCCAGTACTTC
CASSLTPGLAGALQETQYF
>-|TRBJ1-2|TRBV4-3|-
TGCGCCAGCAGCCAAGCGGCGGAGGAAGGCTATGGCTACACCTTC
CASSQAAEEGYGYTF
>once|TRBJ2-7|TRBV5-1|-
TGCGCCAGCAGCTTAGGGCCCTCCTCCTCCTACGAGCAGTACTTC
CASSLGPSSSYEQYF
>-|TRBJ1-4|TRBV28|-
TGTGCCAGCAGTCCCGGAGGGTCTAATGAAAAACTGTTTTTT
CASSPGGSNEKLFF
>-|TRBJ1-4|TRBV28|-
TGTGCCAGCAGTTTAAACAGCATGGGGGAAAAACTGTTTTTT
CASSLNSMGEKLFF
>-|TRBJ2-6|TRBV6-5|-
TGTGCCAGCAGTTACTCAAGGGGTCAAGGGGCCAACGTCCTGACTTTC
CASSYSRGQGANVLTF
>once|TRBJ2-1|TRBV5-1|TRBD2
TGCGCCAGCAGCTTAAGTACTAGCGGGAGGTACAATGAGCAGTTCTTC
CASSLSTSGRYNEQFF
>-|TRBJ1-4|TRBV30|-
TGTGCCTGGAACTCCCCGGGGCAAACTAATGAAAAACTGTTTTTT
CAWNSPGQTNEKLFF
>-|TRBJ2-5|TRBV9|-
TGTGCCAGCAGCGTAGCGGCTCAAGAGACCCAGTACTTC
CASSVAAQETQYF
>-|TRBJ2-7|TRBV13|-
TGTGCCAGCAGCCCCCGGGACTCGGCCTTTTACGAGCAGTACTTC
CASSPRDSAFYEQYF